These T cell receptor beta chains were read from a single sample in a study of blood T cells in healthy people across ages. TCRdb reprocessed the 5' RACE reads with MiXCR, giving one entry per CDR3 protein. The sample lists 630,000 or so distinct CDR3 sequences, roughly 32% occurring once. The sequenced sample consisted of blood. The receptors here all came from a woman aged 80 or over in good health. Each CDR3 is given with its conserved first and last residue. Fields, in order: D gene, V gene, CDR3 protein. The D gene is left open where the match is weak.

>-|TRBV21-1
CAAPRQATLSSYEQYF
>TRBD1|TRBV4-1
CASSQEVTGVQAEQYF
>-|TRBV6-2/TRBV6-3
CASRDGAGSRDTEAFF
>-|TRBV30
CAWSPPSSSYNEQFF
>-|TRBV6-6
CASRDGSNQPQHF
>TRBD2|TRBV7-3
CASSLRGGHSEQFF
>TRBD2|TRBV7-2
CASSLLAGDPYEQYF
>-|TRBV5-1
CASSFKGNEQYF
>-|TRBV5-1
CASSLTFHSTDTQYF
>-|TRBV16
CASSPGDWSQNIQYF
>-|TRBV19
CASSTREDYGYTF
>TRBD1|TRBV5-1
CASSPGTGLDGTF
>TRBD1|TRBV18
CASSPFRDSLGGIAKNIQYF
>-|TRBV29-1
CSASTGFHEQFF
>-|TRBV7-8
CASSPQQGTGTDTQYF
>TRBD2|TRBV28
CASSSVLAGGYYEQYF
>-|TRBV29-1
CSVERQRAGDTEAFF
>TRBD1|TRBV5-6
CASSLGVGQGDQETQYF
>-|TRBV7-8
CASSLAENQETQYF
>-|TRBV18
CASSPIDMPDWGGYTF
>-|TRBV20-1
CSARGLSGANVLTF
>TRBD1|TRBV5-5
CASSSWTGAGETQYF
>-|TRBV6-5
CASSRNRGPYNEQFF
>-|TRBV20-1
CSARDWGQDSEQFF
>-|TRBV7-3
CASTPYGEDGELFF
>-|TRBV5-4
CASSLRGPTGSYEQYF
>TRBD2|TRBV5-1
CASSVGTRRSSAHEQYF
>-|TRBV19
CASSAGTSAETQYF
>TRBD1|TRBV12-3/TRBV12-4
CASSFRGTDNSPLHF
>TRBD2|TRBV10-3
CAISEGTSREETQYF
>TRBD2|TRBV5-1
CASSPGLADSTDTQYF
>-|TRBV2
CASKNNTEAFF
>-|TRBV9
CVSSAGGPSSYNEQFF
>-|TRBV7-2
CASSPGTGRGYGYTF
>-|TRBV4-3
CASSQDTGYYEQYF
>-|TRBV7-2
CASRHGGLNEKLFF
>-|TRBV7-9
CASSPLTVPAVGEKLFF
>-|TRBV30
CAWRRAAGGYTF
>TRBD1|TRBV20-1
CSARAIRDRGDTEAFF
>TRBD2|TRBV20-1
CSARDLTSGRNEQFF
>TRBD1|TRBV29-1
CSVDTGAPYEQYF
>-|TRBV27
CASSPMTGSGNTIYF
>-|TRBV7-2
CASSLPLPHLEYF
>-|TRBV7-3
CASSLDGGPRETQYF
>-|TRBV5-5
CASSLDPGADNQPQHF
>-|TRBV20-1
CSAPSYDTQYF
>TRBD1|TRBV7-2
CASSSRDRAGANVLTF
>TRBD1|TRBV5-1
CASSSDRLSDTQYF
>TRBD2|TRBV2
CASSERGGFAGELFF
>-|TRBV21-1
CASSRGGGATYEQYF
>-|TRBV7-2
CASSLAGRRNEQYF
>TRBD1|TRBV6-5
CASSYRPGGAGSYNEQFF
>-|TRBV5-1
CASRLSIRDGRAYEQYF